This TCR beta chain was sequenced during a study of T cell responses to AZD1222 COVID-19 vaccine (dated by TCRdb to the early 2020s). About the full investigation: TCR sequencing was performed for fewer than 250 trial participants, of whom some 200 were given two doses of AZD1222 and some 26 were given two doses of MenACWY control vaccine. Enrollment into the trials was organized by age into subgroups of 18-55, 56-69 and 70-plus years, and those subgroups contained roughly 150, 30 and 60 TCR-sequenced participants, respectively.

The CDR3 regions of human TCRbeta chains were subjected to immunosequencing. The source study handled its data this way. Repertoire TCRs were checked for matches against a reference library of SARS-CoV-2-specific TCRs that had been generated using the MIRA antigen-specificity platform. Breadth meant the fraction of unique TCRs that were SARS-CoV-2-associated, whereas depth meant the fraction of total T cells that were SARS-CoV-2-associated. Using the MIRA data, each spike-specific TCR was assigned both to the spike region to which the TCR was reactive and to a CD4 or CD8 class. Log10-transformed breadth and depth values were compared by one-way ANOVA with Sidak's multiple comparisons tests. Held by TCRdb, this immuneACCESS table contains in-frame sequences only and omits some clones. Under half of the omission traces to an unresolved V gene where checked; the cause of the rest is unknown. The D gene and trimming were derived from the DNA, and the V and J assignments and clone size from that table. This sample holds around 110,000 clones; around 90% were observed only once. The top ten hold 4.5% to 5.5% of the sample.

Based on the germline V gene (reference sequence), the CDR1 and CDR2 sequences are SGHNT and YYREEE. At the junction V is shortened by 4 bases and J by 0 bases; bases outside the gene matches: 5. Spanning cysteine to phenylalanine, the CDR3 consists of 16 amino acids. Of the read, only the CDR3 DNA is kept; its 48 bases are in frame from base 1. Points on this clone: Its antigen is unknown. Per-base qualities were not stored, and no clone one base away is much larger.

According to the study, the label for this sample's time point signals: about 28 days (+/-7) after the second vaccine dose. AZD1222 recipients whose second dose came at about 4 weeks and those whose second dose came at about 12 weeks were combined into one group, since spike-specific TCR depth and breadth did not differ between the two schedules. Samples from vaccinated people were obtained from the UK trials COV001 and COV002, which included a single-blind randomized controlled phase 2/3 trial of AZD1222 (ChAdOx1 nCoV-19) in healthy adults. Trial participant PBMC samples were collected at day 0 and day 28 after the second dose for TCRbeta chain sequencing. Broad study findings and their caveats: Participants were mostly white British, with more females than males. The authors suggested clonal diversity may have been underestimated. Spike-specific TCR breadth and depth rose significantly after two AZD1222 doses compared with day 0 and with MenACWY recipients. Reportedly, close to half of the unique spike-specific TCRs recognized epitopes lying outside the regions that are mutated in the B.1.351 and B.1.1.7 variants. In the small 56-69-year group, the increase in depth fell short of significance, most likely because of low power. Conclusions about previously exposed vaccinees were limited because only five to seven AZD1222 recipients were SARS-CoV-2 seropositive at baseline. Because no samples from the day 14 peak response were available, repertoires could be characterized only after the peak T cell response. The vaccine-associated CD4 TCRs covered the entire spike protein, and the dominant responses fell in regions 160-218 and 743-854.

The sequence was collected from an adult who received the AZD1222 COVID-19 vaccine. Recombination connected TRBV5-4 to TRBJ2-1; 9 of the junction bases match TRBD1. The material sequenced was peripheral blood, taken 28 days after the second AZD1222 dose. Here the CDR3 is given as CASSPGTGSSYNEQFF. The nucleotides are TGTGCCAGCAGCCCTGGGACAGGGAGCTCCTACAATGAGCAGTTCTTC.